Listed below are T cell receptor beta chains from one sample, sequenced in a study of OX40 agonist ivuxolimab in advanced cancers. This table comes from immunoSEQ multiplex PCR, and its TCRdb copy is limited to in-frame clones, with some not included. The repertoire consists of about 60,000 clones, with 94% occurring once and the leading ten covering approximately 18%. Sequenced here: CD4+ or CD8+ T cells sorted from blood, sampled in a trial of the OX40 agonist ivuxolimab. Every receptor here comes from an adult with an advanced solid tumor such as melanoma, head and neck, liver or kidney cancer. The CDR3 runs from the conserved cysteine through the conserved F or W. D genes are given only for firm matches. Only part of the rows carry a size: once, few, many, or a class if the clone is expanded.

V gene	J gene	clone size	D gene	CDR3 DNA	CDR3 protein
TRBV7-8	TRBJ2-3	-	-	TGTGCCAGCAGCCCTAGGATGGGGGGACCAAACACAGATACGCAGTATTTT	CASSPRMGGPNTDTQYF
TRBV9	TRBJ2-2	-	TRBD2	TGTGCCAGCAGCGTAGAGGCGGGAGGGGCGAACACCGGGGAGCTGTTTTTT	CASSVEAGGANTGELFF
TRBV4-3	TRBJ1-2	-	-	TGCGCCAGCAGCCAAGATCGAGGAGGAGGGAGTGGCGGCTATGGCTACACCTTC	CASSQDRGGGSGGYGYTF
TRBV28	TRBJ2-7	-	TRBD1	TGTGCCAGCAGTTTTAGCGGGACAGGGGTCTACGAGCAGTACTTC	CASSFSGTGVYEQYF
TRBV7-2	TRBJ2-1	-	TRBD2	TGTGCCAGCAGCGATACGGCGGGGGACTACAATGAGCAGTTCTTC	CASSDTAGDYNEQFF
TRBV9	TRBJ1-1	-	-	TGTGCCAGCAGCGACGGTCCCGGGGGCACTGAAGCTTTCTTT	CASSDGPGGTEAFF
TRBV7-9	TRBJ1-3	-	-	TGTGCCAGCTTTGAAAGGCAGGTGGCTGATTCCACCATATATTTT	CASFERQVADSTIYF
TRBV7-2	TRBJ2-7	-	TRBD2	TGTGCCAGCAGCTTAGTCGGCGCTAGCGGGAGCCACGAGCAGTACTTC	CASSLVGASGSHEQYF
TRBV28	TRBJ2-1	once	-	TGTGCCAGCAGTTTTCGGCTAGACAATGAGCAGTTCTTC	CASSFRLDNEQFF
TRBV6-1	TRBJ1-5	-	-	TGTGCCAGCAGTGAATCACGGTTTAGCAATCAGCCCCAGCATTTT	CASSESRFSNQPQHF
TRBV6-4	TRBJ2-7	-	TRBD1	TGTGCCAGCAGTGAGACAGGGCGCTTGGGGAACGAGCAGTACTTC	CASSETGRLGNEQYF
TRBV6-5	TRBJ2-5	once	TRBD1	TGTGCCAGCAGTTACGGACCTGGACAGGGAGGAGAGACCCAGTACTTC	CASSYGPGQGGETQYF
TRBV2	TRBJ2-7	-	-	TGTGCCAGCAGTGAAGGGACCCTGAACTCCTACGAGCAGTACTTC	CASSEGTLNSYEQYF
TRBV27	TRBJ2-1	-	TRBD2	TGTGCCAGCAGTACCGGGACTAGCGGCAGCAATGAGCAGTTCTTC	CASSTGTSGSNEQFF
TRBV28	TRBJ1-2	-	-	TGTGCCAGCACTCCGATAGGAGGAGGAGTAATCAACTATGGCTACACCTTC	CASTPIGGGVINYGYTF
TRBV14	TRBJ2-3	few	-	TGTGCCAGCAGCCAATCCTGGGGACTGGTGAGCACAGATACGCAGTATTTT	CASSQSWGLVSTDTQYF
TRBV14	TRBJ1-1	-	-	TGTGCCAGCAGCCGTAGGGTACAGGCCGGGATGAACACTGAAGCTTTCTTT	CASSRRVQAGMNTEAFF
TRBV9	TRBJ2-7	-	TRBD2	TGTGCCAGCAGCGTAGAGAGTAGCGGGAGAAACCACGAGCAGTACTTC	CASSVESSGRNHEQYF
TRBV14	TRBJ2-7	-	-	TGTGCCAGCAACACATCATCCGAGCAGTACTTC	CASNTSSEQYF
TRBV4-1	TRBJ1-1	-	TRBD1	TGCGCCAGCAGCCGATACGCGAACAGGGGGCTGAACACTGAAGCTTTCTTT	CASSRYANRGLNTEAFF
TRBV9	TRBJ1-1	-	-	TGTGCCAGCAGCTCCCAGTTAGGGACGAACACTGAAGCTTTCTTT	CASSSQLGTNTEAFF
TRBV13	TRBJ2-2	-	TRBD2	TGTGCCAGCAGCTTAGGACTAGCGGGAGTTGTTCCCGGGGAGCTGTTTTTT	CASSLGLAGVVPGELFF
TRBV7-8	TRBJ1-5	once	-	TGTGCCAGCAGCTTAGTCAAGGGACCTCAGCCCCAGCATTTT	CASSLVKGPQPQHF
TRBV5-8	TRBJ2-7	-	-	TGTGCCAGCAGCTCCGCCTCCTACGAGCAGTACTTC	CASSSASYEQYF
TRBV4-1	TRBJ1-2	-	-	TGCGCCAGCAGCCAATCGGTCGGGGGCTATGGCTACACCTTC	CASSQSVGGYGYTF
TRBV10-2	TRBJ2-1	-	-	TGCGCCAGCAGTGAGTCGAGAGGCCAGTCCTACAATGAGCAGTTCTTC	CASSESRGQSYNEQFF
TRBV4-3	TRBJ1-1	-	TRBD1	TGCGCCAGCAGCCAAGGGACAGGGATAAACACTGAAGCTTTCTTT	CASSQGTGINTEAFF
TRBV6-4	TRBJ2-7	-	-	TGTGCCAGCAGTGACATAAGGGGCGGGGAGCAGTACTTC	CASSDIRGGEQYF
TRBV9	TRBJ2-1	-	TRBD2	TGTGCCAGCAGCGGGACTAGCGGAAGCTCCTACAATGAGCAGTTCTTC	CASSGTSGSSYNEQFF
TRBV4-2	TRBJ2-1	-	TRBD2	TGTGCCAGCAGCCAAGCGCGCGGGAGGGCCCCGAGCTCCTACAATGAGCAGTTCTTC	CASSQARGRAPSSYNEQFF
TRBV28	TRBJ2-3	-	-	TGTGCCAGCAGCTTTGGCCCAACGATGAGCACAGATACGCAGTATTTT	CASSFGPTMSTDTQYF
TRBV14	TRBJ1-1	-	-	TGTGCCAGCAGCCACGCAGAGAACACTGAAGCTTTCTTT	CASSHAENTEAFF
TRBV21-1	TRBJ2-5	-	-	TGTGCCAGCAGCCCCCGACAGGGGTCCCGAGAGACCCAGTACTTC	CASSPRQGSRETQYF
TRBV29-1	TRBJ1-2	-	TRBD1	TGCAGCGTTGTTCAGGGGGAAATAGAAGGCTATGGCTACACCTTC	CSVVQGEIEGYGYTF
TRBV13	TRBJ2-7	-	-	TGTGCCAGCAGCCCCGCGGGATCTTCGAACGACGAGCAGTACTTC	CASSPAGSSNDEQYF
TRBV7-9	TRBJ2-7	-	-	TGTGCCAGCAGCTCTAGATCCGGGACCCCAACGGGGGAGCAGTACTTC	CASSSRSGTPTGEQYF
TRBV4-1	TRBJ1-2	-	-	TGCGCCAGCAGCCAAGAGCCTATCCCACGTAACAATAACTATGGCTACACCTTC	CASSQEPIPRNNNYGYTF
TRBV7-8	TRBJ1-1	-	TRBD1	TGTGCCAGCAGCCAGCGATTTAACAGGGGAGGGGTCACTGAAGCTTTCTTT	CASSQRFNRGGVTEAFF
TRBV23-1	TRBJ2-2	-	TRBD1	TGCGCCAGCAAGCCGGGACAGGGGGTCGGCGGGGAGCTGTTTTTT	CASKPGQGVGGELFF
TRBV29-1	TRBJ1-1	-	TRBD1	TGCAGCGTTGGCCCAGGGGGCTCTGTTGAAGCTTTCTTT	CSVGPGGSVEAFF
TRBV30	TRBJ2-1	-	TRBD1	TGTGCCTGGAGCCGGGACAGGGCATTTTTATCCTACAATGAGCAGTTCTTC	CAWSRDRAFLSYNEQFF
TRBV4-3	TRBJ1-1	-	-	TGCGCCAGCAGCCAAGACAGGGGGAACACTGAAGCTTTCTTT	CASSQDRGNTEAFF
TRBV9	TRBJ2-3	once	-	TGTGCCAGCAGCACCCGAGAAGATACGCAGTATTTT	CASSTREDTQYF
TRBV7-9	TRBJ2-5	-	-	TGTGCCAGCAGCTTAGGCAGGCAAGAGACCCAGTACTTC	CASSLGRQETQYF
TRBV9	TRBJ2-2	-	-	TGTGCCAGCAGCGCGACGAGGGCCGGGGAGCTGTTTTTT	CASSATRAGELFF
TRBV6-5	TRBJ2-3	-	-	TGTGCCAGCAGTTACGATATTACAGGGATAGATACGCAGTATTTT	CASSYDITGIDTQYF
TRBV13	TRBJ2-3	-	-	TGTGCCAGCAGCCCCCCCCGAGGGATAGGGACAGATACGCAGTATTTT	CASSPPRGIGTDTQYF
TRBV5-8	TRBJ2-7	-	TRBD1	TGTGCCAGCAGCTTGGCCTTCCGGACAGGGCCCTCCTACGAGCAGTACTTC	CASSLAFRTGPSYEQYF
TRBV7-2	TRBJ1-6	once	-	TGTGCCAGCAGTTGGGGGACGGAGTATAATTCACCCCTCCACTTT	CASSWGTEYNSPLHF
TRBV2	TRBJ2-5	-	-	TGTGCCAGCAGGGATGACACGAAAGAGACCCAGTACTTC	CASRDDTKETQYF
TRBV4-2	TRBJ1-1	-	-	TGTGCCAGCAGCCAACCCGACAGAATCACTGAAGCTTTCTTT	CASSQPDRITEAFF
TRBV7-7	TRBJ1-1	-	TRBD1	TGTGCTAGCAGCTTAGACTACAGGGGTGAAGATGAAGCTTTCTTT	CASSLDYRGEDEAFF
TRBV30	TRBJ2-2	-	-	TGTGCCTGGAGTTTTACACGAAGGGGCACCGGGGAGCTGTTTTTT	CAWSFTRRGTGELFF
TRBV7-9	TRBJ2-7	-	TRBD1	TGTGCCAGCAGGGGTCCGGACAGGGACCGGGCCTACGAGCAGTACTTC	CASRGPDRDRAYEQYF
TRBV25-1	TRBJ2-7	few	TRBD1	TGTGCCAGCAGTGAATACAGGGGGACAGATGTACTGGAGTACTTC	CASSEYRGTDVLEYF